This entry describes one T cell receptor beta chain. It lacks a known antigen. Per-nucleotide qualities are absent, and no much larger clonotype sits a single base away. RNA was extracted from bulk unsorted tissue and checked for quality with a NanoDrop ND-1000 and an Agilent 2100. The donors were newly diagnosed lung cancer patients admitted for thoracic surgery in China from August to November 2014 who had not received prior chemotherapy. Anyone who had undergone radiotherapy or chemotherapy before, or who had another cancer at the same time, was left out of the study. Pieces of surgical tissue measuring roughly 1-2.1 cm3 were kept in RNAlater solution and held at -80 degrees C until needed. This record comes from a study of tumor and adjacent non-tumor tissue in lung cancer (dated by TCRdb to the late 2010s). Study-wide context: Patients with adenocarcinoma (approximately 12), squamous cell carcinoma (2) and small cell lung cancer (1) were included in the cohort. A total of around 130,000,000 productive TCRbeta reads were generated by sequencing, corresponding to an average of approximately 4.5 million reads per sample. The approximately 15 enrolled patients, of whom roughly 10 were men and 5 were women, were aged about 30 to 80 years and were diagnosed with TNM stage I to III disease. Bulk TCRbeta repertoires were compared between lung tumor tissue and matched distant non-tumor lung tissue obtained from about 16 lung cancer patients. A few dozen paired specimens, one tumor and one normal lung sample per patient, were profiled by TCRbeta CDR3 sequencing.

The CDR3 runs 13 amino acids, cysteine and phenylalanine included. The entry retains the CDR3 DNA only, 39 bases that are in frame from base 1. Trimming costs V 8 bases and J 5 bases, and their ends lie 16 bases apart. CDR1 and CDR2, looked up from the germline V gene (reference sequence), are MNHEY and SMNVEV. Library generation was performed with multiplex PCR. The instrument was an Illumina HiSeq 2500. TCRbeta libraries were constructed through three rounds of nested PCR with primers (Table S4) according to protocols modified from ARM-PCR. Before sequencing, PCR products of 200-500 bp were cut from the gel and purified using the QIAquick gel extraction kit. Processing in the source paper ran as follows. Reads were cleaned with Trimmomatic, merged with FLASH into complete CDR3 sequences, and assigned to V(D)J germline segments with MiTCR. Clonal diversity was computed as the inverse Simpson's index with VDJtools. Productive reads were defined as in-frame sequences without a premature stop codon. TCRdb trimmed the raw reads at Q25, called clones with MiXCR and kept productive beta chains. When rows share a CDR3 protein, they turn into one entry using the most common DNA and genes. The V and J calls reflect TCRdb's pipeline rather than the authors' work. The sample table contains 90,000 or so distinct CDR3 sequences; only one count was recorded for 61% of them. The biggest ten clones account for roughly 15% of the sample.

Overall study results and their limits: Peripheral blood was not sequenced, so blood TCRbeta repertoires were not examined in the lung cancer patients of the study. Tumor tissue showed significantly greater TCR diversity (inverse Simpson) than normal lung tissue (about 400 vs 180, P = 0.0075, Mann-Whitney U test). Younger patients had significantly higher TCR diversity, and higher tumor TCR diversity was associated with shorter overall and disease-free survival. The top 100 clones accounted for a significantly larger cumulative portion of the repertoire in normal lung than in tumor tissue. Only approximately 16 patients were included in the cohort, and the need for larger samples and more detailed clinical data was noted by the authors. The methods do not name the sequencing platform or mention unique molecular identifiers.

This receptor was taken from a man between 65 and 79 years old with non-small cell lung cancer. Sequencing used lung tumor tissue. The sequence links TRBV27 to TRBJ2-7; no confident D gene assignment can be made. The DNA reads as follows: TGTGCCAGCTCGTACCAGGTGAACGACGAGCAGTACTTC. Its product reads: CASSYQVNDEQYF.